The entry below describes one TCR beta chain. Antigen: not known. These data belong to a study of shared clonotypes between healthy human individuals. Study-level information: CD4 naive and memory got three plates each, CD8 naive two, CD8 memory one. Study-wide points: Naive CD4 clonotypes overlapped across a handful of donors at roughly 5%.

CD8 cells classed as naive were CD45RO-negative and positively selected for CCR7, excluding terminally differentiated effector memory CD45RA+ cells. The V gene end was trimmed by 0 bases and the J gene end by 6 bases; junction bases not matched to a gene: 2. CDR3 length equals 13 residues. Germline CDR1 and CDR2: SGHDT and YYEEEE. Every subset had its genomic DNA shared out evenly among several immunoSEQ plates. Authors' methods: As immunoSEQ supplied junction-only sequences (without quality scores), filtering differed. The protocol was immunoSEQ multiplex PCR, while the TCRdb copy is restricted to in-frame clones and leaves out a portion. The D gene and trimming were derived from the DNA, and the V and J assignments and clone size from that table. The repertoire has around 1,900,000 clones, around 93% of them found once; the top ten carry 1.5% to 2%.

The TCR comes from a young man in good health. Some clones in this sample may be carry-over from other donors' samples. The chain recombines TRBV5-6 with TRBJ1-1, with 7 bases fitting TRBD1. Sequenced material: naive CD8+ T cells from PBMCs. DNA of the CDR3: TGTGCCAGCAGCTTGGACAGGGGCCCTGAAGCTTTCTTT. As protein: CASSLDRGPEAFF.